This T cell receptor (beta chain) was captured in a study of T cells in Graves' hyperthyroidism and ophthalmopathy. RNA transcripts were the template for amplifying TCR beta CDR3 regions. The TCR CDR3 was amplified in a first-round RT-PCR using the HTBI primer set. TCRdb reprocessed the multiplex PCR reads with MiXCR, giving one entry per CDR3 protein. The data contain 250,000 to 300,000 distinct CDR3 sequences, more than 12% of them singletons. The CDR3 is 16 amino acids. The J segment lost 6 bases and the V segment lost 2 bases, leaving 8 bases of the junction unmatched. In its sample, this clonotype was seen many times.

The receptor's source is a woman in her thirties or forties with Graves' hyperthyroidism that later progressed to Graves' ophthalmopathy. This sequence joins TRBV12-3 or TRBV12-4 and TRBJ2-3, with 10 bases matching TRBD2. Sample: blood. CDR3 sequence: CASSLLASGSGDTQYF. The CDR3 bases are TGTGCCAGCAGTTTATTGGCTAGCGGGAGTGGCGATACGCAGTATTTT.